The present T cell receptor (beta chain) was sequenced within a study of cytomegalovirus exposure and HLA in healthy donors. Study-wide context: The roughly 120 validation repertoires matched the approximately 670 first-cohort repertoires in platform, a later analysis reported. Findings of the study overall: The study listed 164 cytomegalovirus-associated TCR beta chains. In the roughly 120 validation repertoires, a later analysis found that first-cohort TCR clusters tended to co-occur.

Repertoires were generated with immunoSEQ multiplex PCR, while TCRdb's copy carries only in-frame clones and drops some. The sample contains 150,000 or so clones, 86% of which appear only once. Donors came from a validation cohort of about 120 subjects, distinct from the first 666-subject cohort. Germline values: CDR1 SGHRS, CDR2 YFSETQ. CDR3 length: 15 amino acids. V shed 4 bases, J shed 5 bases, and the junction held 4 bases outside the gene matches. With regard to this clone: Its target is unknown.

The sequence was collected from a man between 18 and 35 years old in good health and CMV-seropositive. The sequenced sample was PBMCs. The chain uses TRBV5-1 and TRBJ1-4, with 11 bases that match TRBD1. CDR3 bases: TGCGCCAGCAGCCTCCGGACAGGGGGCAATGAAAAACTGTTTTTT. Translation: CASSLRTGGNEKLFF.